This section outlines one TCR beta chain sequence together with its context. Its antigen remains unknown. Per the germline V gene, CDR1 is MNHNS and CDR2 is SASEGT. The CDR3 is 11 residues long. Trimming cost V 6 bases and J 8 bases, with 10 bases left between them. Assay: immunoSEQ multiplex PCR; the TCRdb copy retains only in-frame clones and omits some. The data show about 27,000 clones, around nine tenths seen once. The data were taken from a study of T cells in narcolepsy. Study-level findings and limits: Autoreactive HCRT-specific and TRIB2-specific clonotypes were marked in same-patient CSF-versus-blood CD4+ comparisons. Some memory CD4+ repertoires had no autoreactive clone sequences.

The material sequenced was CD45RA- memory CD4+ T cells from PBMCs. The chain uses TRBV6-1 and TRBJ1-2; D perhaps matches TRBD1 (6 bases). The clonotype originates from a human donor with narcolepsy. The DNA of the CDR3 is TGTGCCAGCAGGGACAGCGGGGGCTACACCTTC. It encodes CASRDSGGYTF.